The 3 T cell receptor beta chains reported below all come from one sample, sequenced in a study of T cells in Graves' hyperthyroidism and ophthalmopathy. Amplified regions were TCR beta CDR3 sequences from RNA transcripts. Primed by the HTBI set, a first-round RT-PCR was run on the TCR CDR3. TCRdb passed the multiplex PCR reads through MiXCR, listing each CDR3 protein once. Among some 490,000 distinct CDR3 sequences, 22% were seen once, and the ten largest hold under 55%. Sample: blood. These receptors came from an older woman with Graves' ophthalmopathy.

This clonotype was picked up a small number of times. The CDR3 protein is CASTTSGEHEQYF. The CDR3 nucleotides are TGTGCCAGCACCACTTCCGGGGAGCACGAGCAGTACTTC. The gene calls are TRBV12-3 or TRBV12-4 and TRBJ2-7; possibly TRBD2 for D (5 bases). This CDR3 has 13 residues. Trimming stripped 7 bases from V and 5 bases from J, with 15 bases between.

The chain links TRBV19 to TRBJ2-7; possibly TRBD2 for D (6 bases). CDR3 length: 13 residues. Germline V gene lookup returns CDR1 LNHDA and CDR2 SQIVND (reference sequence). Trimming removed 5 bases at V and 5 bases at J, with 13 bases between. In nucleotides, the CDR3 is TGTGCCAGTAGTCCGGCGGGGCAGAACGAGCAGTACTTC. Translating it yields CASSPAGQNEQYF.

This clonotype was seen only a few times. The CDR3 DNA is TGTGCCAGCAGCCTATCGGGGGCCCAAGTCAATCAGCCCCAGCATTTT. This gives the protein CASSLSGAQVNQPQHF. The chain couples TRBV6-2 or TRBV6-3 to TRBJ1-5; D is possibly TRBD1 (6 bases). In germline, CDR1 is MNHEY, CDR2 SVGEGT. Trimming took off 6 bases at V and 3 bases at J, with 18 bases between the two ends. The CDR3 runs to 16 residues.